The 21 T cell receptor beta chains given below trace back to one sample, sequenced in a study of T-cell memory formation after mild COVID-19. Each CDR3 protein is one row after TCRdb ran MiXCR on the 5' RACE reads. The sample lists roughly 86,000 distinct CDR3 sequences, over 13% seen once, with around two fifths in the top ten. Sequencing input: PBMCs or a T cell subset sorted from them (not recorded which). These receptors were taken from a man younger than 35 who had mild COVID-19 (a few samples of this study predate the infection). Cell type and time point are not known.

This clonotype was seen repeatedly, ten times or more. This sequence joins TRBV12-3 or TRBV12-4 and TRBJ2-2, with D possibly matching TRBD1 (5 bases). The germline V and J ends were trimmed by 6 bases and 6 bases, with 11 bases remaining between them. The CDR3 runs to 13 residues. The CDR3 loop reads CASSQTVPGELFF. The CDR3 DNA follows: TGTGCCAGCAGCCAGACAGTTCCCGGGGAGCTGTTTTTT.

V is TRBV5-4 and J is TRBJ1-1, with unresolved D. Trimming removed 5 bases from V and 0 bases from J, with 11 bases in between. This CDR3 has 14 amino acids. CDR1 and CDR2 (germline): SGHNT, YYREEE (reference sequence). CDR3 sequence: CASRVKEMNTEAFF. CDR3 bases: TGTGCCAGCAGAGTAAAGGAGATGAACACTGAAGCTTTCTTT. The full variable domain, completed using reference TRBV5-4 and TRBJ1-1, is ETGVTQSPTHLIKTRGQQVTLRCSSQSGHNTVSWYQQALGQGPQFIFQYYREEENGRGNFPPRFSGLQFPNYSSELNVNALELDDSALYLCASRVKEMNTEAFFGQGTRLTVV.

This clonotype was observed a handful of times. CDR3 loop: CASSQGAGLANYGYTF. The CDR3 DNA follows: TGCGCCAGCAGCCAAGGCGCGGGGCTAGCTAACTATGGCTACACCTTC. The chain recombines TRBV4-1 with TRBJ1-2, with D tentatively TRBD1 (5 bases). V lost 1 base and J lost 0, with 12 bases in between. CDR3 length: 16 amino acids. CDR1 is MGHRA and CDR2 is YSYEKL in the germline V gene.

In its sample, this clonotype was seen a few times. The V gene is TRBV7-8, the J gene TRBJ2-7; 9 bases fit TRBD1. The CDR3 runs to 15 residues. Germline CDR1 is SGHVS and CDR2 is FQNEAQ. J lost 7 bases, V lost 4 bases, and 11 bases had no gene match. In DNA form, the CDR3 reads TGTGCCAGCAGCTCCACCGGGACAGGGTATGGTGAGCAGTACTTC. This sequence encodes CASSSTGTGYGEQYF.

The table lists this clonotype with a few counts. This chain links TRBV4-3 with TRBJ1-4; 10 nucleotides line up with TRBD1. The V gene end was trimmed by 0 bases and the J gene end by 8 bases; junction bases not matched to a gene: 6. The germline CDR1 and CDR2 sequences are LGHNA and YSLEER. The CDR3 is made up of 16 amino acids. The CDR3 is CASSQDGTGVNEKLFF. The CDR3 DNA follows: TGCGCCAGCAGCCAAGATGGGACAGGGGTAAACGAAAAACTGTTTTTT.

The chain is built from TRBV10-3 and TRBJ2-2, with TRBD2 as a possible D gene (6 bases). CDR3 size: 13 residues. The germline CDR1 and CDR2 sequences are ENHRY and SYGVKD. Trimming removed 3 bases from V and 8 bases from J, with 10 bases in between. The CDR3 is CAISDRGEGELFF. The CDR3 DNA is TGTGCCATCAGTGACCGCGGGGAAGGGGAGCTGTTTTTT.

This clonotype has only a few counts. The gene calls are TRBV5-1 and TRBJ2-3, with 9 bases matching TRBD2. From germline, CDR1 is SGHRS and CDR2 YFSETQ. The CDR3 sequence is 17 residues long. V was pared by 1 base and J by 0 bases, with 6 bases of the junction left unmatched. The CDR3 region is CASSLRVSGGSTDTQYF. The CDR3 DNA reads TGCGCCAGCAGCTTGAGGGTTAGCGGGGGAAGCACAGATACGCAGTATTTT.

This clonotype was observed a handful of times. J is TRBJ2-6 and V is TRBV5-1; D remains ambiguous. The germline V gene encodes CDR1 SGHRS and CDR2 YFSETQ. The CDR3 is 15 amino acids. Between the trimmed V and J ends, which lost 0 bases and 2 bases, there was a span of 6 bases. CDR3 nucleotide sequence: TGCGCCAGCAGCTTGGGGGTGCCTGGGGCCAACGTCCTGACTTTC. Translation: CASSLGVPGANVLTF.

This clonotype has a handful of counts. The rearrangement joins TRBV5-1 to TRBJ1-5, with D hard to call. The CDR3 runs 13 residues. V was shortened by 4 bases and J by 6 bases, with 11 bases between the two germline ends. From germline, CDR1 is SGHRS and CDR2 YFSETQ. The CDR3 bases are TGCGCCAGCAGCCTTCCCCTGAGTCAGCCCCAGCATTTT. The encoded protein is CASSLPLSQPQHF. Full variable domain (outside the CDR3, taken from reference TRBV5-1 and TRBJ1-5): KAGVTQTPRYLIKTRGQQVTLSCSPISGHRSVSWYQQTPGQGLQFLFEYFSETQRNKGNFPGRFSGRQFSNSRSEMNVSTLELGDSALYLCASSLPLSQPQHFGDGTRLSIL.

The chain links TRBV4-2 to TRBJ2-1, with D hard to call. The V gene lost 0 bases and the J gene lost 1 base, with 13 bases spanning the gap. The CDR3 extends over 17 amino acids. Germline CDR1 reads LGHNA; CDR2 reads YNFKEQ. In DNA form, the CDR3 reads TGTGCCAGCAGCCAAGATCTGGCCTTCGGATCCTACAATGAGCAGTTCTTC. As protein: CASSQDLAFGSYNEQFF.

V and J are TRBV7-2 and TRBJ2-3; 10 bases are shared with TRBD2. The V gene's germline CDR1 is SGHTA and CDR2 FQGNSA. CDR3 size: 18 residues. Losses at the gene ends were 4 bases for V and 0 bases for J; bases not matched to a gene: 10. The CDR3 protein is CASSWPLAGGRSTDTQYF. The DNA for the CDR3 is TGTGCCAGCAGCTGGCCCTTAGCGGGGGGTAGGAGCACAGATACGCAGTATTTT.

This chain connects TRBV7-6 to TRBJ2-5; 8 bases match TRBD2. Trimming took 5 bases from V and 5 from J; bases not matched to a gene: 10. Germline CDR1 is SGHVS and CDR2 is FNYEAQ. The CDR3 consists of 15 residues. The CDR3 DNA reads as TGTGCCAGCAGCCGGCGGGGGGACACCGGGGAGACCCAGTACTTC. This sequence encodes CASSRRGDTGETQYF.

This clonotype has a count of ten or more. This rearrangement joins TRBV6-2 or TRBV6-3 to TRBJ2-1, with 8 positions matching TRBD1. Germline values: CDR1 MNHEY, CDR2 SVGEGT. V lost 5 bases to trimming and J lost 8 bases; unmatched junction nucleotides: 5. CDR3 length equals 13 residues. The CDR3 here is CASSPRQGHEQFF. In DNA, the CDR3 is TGTGCCAGCAGTCCCCGACAGGGGCATGAGCAGTTCTTC.

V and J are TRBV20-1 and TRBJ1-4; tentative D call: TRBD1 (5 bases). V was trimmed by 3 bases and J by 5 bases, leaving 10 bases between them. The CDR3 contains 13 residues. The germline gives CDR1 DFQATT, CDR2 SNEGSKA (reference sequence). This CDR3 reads CSASSGLNEKLFF. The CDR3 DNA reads TGCAGTGCTAGTTCGGGACTCAATGAAAAACTGTTTTTT.

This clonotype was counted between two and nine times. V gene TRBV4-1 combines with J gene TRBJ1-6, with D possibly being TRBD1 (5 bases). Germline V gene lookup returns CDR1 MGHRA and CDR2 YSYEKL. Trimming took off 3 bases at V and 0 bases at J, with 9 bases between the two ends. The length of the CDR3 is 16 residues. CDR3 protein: CASSQGPSSYNSPLHF. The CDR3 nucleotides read TGCGCCAGCAGCCAGGGGCCCAGCTCCTATAATTCACCCCTCCACTTT.

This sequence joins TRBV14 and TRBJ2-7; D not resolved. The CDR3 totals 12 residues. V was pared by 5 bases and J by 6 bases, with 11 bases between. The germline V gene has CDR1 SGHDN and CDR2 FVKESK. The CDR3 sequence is CASSIHVAEQYF. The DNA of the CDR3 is TGTGCCAGCAGCATCCATGTAGCCGAGCAGTACTTC.

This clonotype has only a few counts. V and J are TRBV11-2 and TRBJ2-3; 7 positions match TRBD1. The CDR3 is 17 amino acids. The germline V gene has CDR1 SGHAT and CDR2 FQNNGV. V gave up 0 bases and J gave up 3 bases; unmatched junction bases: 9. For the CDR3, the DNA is TGTGCCAGCAGCTTAGATCTATTAGACAGGGCAACAGATACGCAGTATTTT. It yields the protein CASSLDLLDRATDTQYF.

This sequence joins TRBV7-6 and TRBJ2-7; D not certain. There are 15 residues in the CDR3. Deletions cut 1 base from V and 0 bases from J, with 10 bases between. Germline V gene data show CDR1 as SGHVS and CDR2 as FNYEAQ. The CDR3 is CASSLVVGSSYEQYF. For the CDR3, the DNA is TGTGCCAGCAGCTTAGTTGTTGGTAGCTCCTACGAGCAGTACTTC. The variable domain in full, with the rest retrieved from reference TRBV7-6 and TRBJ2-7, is GAGVSQSPRYKVTKRGQDVALRCDPISGHVSLYWYRQALGQGPEFLTYFNYEAQQDKSGLPNDRFSAERPEGSISTLTIQRTEQRDSAMYRCASSLVVGSSYEQYFGPGTRLTVT.

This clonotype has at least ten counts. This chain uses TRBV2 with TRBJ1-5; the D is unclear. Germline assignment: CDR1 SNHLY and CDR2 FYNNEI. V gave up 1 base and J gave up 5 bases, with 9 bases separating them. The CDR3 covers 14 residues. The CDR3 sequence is CASSEVTADQPQHF. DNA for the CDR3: TGTGCCAGCAGTGAAGTGACGGCGGATCAGCCCCAGCATTTT. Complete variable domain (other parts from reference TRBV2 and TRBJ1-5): EPEVTQTPSHQVTQMGQEVILRCVPISNHLYFYWYRQILGQKVEFLVSFYNNEISEKSEIFDDQFSVERPDGSNFTLKIRSTKLEDSAMYFCASSEVTADQPQHFGDGTRLSIL.

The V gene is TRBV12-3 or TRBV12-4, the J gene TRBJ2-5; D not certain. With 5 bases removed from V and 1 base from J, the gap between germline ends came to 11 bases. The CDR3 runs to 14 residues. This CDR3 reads CASSPMVTQETQYF. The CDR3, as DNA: TGTGCCAGCAGTCCAATGGTCACCCAAGAGACCCAGTACTTC.

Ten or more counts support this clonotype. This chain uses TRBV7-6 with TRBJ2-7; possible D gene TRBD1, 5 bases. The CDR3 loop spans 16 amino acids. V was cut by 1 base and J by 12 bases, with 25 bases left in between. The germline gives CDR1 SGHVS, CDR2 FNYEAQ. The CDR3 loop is CASSLVQGQISHGWYF. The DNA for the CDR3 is TGTGCCAGCAGCTTAGTCCAGGGCCAAATTTCCCATGGTTGGTACTTC.